This T cell receptor (beta chain) emerged from a study of T cell changes during pregnancy in multiple sclerosis. The repertoire was sequenced with immunoSEQ multiplex PCR; TCRdb's copy has only in-frame clones and lacks some. The sample consists of 25,000 to 35,000 clones, over 85% of them appearing once. The V segment lost 1 base and the J segment 5 bases; nucleotides outside the gene matches: 7. CDR1 is KGHSH and CDR2 is LQKENI in the germline V gene. The CDR3 sequence is 17 residues long. This sequence was found in a female donor in good health, enrolled as a control in a pregnancy study. The chain employs TRBV18 and TRBJ2-1; 11 bases line up with TRBD2. Sequencing was performed on CD4+ T cells from peripheral blood mononuclear cells, taken in the second trimester of pregnancy. This CDR3 reads CASSPRRVAGGNNEQFF. CDR3 nucleotides: TGTGCCAGCTCACCACGCAGGGTAGCGGGAGGGAACAATGAGCAGTTCTTC. Complete variable domain (other parts from reference TRBV18 and TRBJ2-1): NAGVMQNPRHLVRRRGQEARLRCSPMKGHSHVYWYRQLPEEGLKFMVYLQKENIIDESGMPKERFSAEFPKEGPSILRIQQVVRGDSAAYFCASSPRRVAGGNNEQFFGPGTRLTVL.